The 22 T cell receptor beta chains reported below all come from one sample, sequenced in a study of cytomegalovirus exposure and HLA in healthy donors. Profiling relied on immunoSEQ multiplex PCR, and the TCRdb table lists in-frame clones only, not all of them. Among fewer than 120,000 clones listed, approximately 88% were seen once. Specimen: PBMCs. These receptors were collected from a woman aged 25 to 45 in good health and CMV-seropositive.

The chain links TRBV25-1 to TRBJ2-3, with 12 bases lining up with TRBD2. CDR1 is MGHDK, CDR2 SYGVNS, per germline. CDR3 size: 17 residues. The V segment lost 3 bases and the J segment 3 bases; nucleotides outside the gene matches: 7. CDR3 loop: CASSDLTSGRSTDTQYF. In nucleotides, the CDR3 is TGTGCCAGCAGTGACCTTACTAGCGGGAGGTCAACAGATACGCAGTATTTT.

This clone was recorded once. The gene calls are TRBV5-1 and TRBJ2-5; D gene unclear. The germline V gene encodes CDR1 SGHRS and CDR2 YFSETQ. Trimming stripped 0 bases from V and 5 bases from J, with 8 bases between. CDR3 size: 13 residues. In DNA, the CDR3 is TGCGCCAGCAGCTTGGTTAGCTGGGAGACCCAGTACTTC. As protein: CASSLVSWETQYF.

This CDR3 reads CASSLRGGLADTQYF. CDR3 DNA sequence: TGCGCCAGCAGCCTTCGGGGGGGTTTGGCAGATACGCAGTATTTT. J is TRBJ2-3 and V is TRBV4-1; 8 bases line up with TRBD2. V shed 4 bases and J 4 bases; nucleotides not matched to a gene: 7. This CDR3 has 15 amino acids. Looked up from germline, CDR1 is MGHRA and CDR2 is YSYEKL.

The V and J genes are TRBV30 and TRBJ1-2; D possibly corresponds to TRBD1 (5 bases). From germline, CDR1 is GTSNPN and CDR2 SVGIG (reference sequence). The CDR3 spans 14 residues. Trimming took 4 bases from V and 4 from J, leaving 16 bases between them. The CDR3, as DNA: TGTGCCTGGATCAACGGACACCGTGGCTATGGCTACACCTTC. It codes for CAWINGHRGYGYTF.

V gene TRBV2 combines with J gene TRBJ1-1; D is possibly TRBD1 (5 bases). This CDR3 is 11 amino acids long. CDR1 and CDR2 (germline): SNHLY, FYNNEI. V lost 8 bases, J lost 6 bases, and 10 bases lay in between. As DNA, the CDR3 is TGTGCCAGCGGGGCTACGGCTGAAGCTTTCTTT. The encoded protein is CASGATAEAFF. The entire variable domain, with the rest obtained from reference TRBV2 and TRBJ1-1, is as follows: EPEVTQTPSHQVTQMGQEVILRCVPISNHLYFYWYRQILGQKVEFLVSFYNNEISEKSEIFDDQFSVERPDGSNFTLKIRSTKLEDSAMYFCASGATAEAFFGQGTRLTVV.

This chain's CDR3 is CASSEVKASEQFF. CDR3 DNA: TGTGCCAGCAGTGAAGTCAAAGCGTCCGAGCAGTTCTTC. The rearrangement links TRBV2 to TRBJ2-1, with D unclear. CDR3 length: 13 amino acids. V gave up 1 base and J gave up 10 bases, with 11 bases separating them. Germline V CDR1 and CDR2: SNHLY, FYNNEI. Full variable domain (remainder filled in from reference TRBV2 and TRBJ2-1): EPEVTQTPSHQVTQMGQEVILRCVPISNHLYFYWYRQILGQKVEFLVSFYNNEISEKSEIFDDQFSVERPDGSNFTLKIRSTKLEDSAMYFCASSEVKASEQFFGPGTRLTVL.

The V and J genes are TRBV7-9 and TRBJ1-5; the D gene is possibly TRBD1 (6 bases). The CDR3 spans 13 residues. The germline CDR1 and CDR2 sequences are SEHNR and FQNEAQ (reference sequence). V was cut by 5 bases and J by 1 base, with 6 bases left in between. This CDR3 reads CASSRGSNQPQHF. The DNA for the CDR3 is TGTGCCAGCAGCAGGGGGAGCAATCAGCCCCAGCATTTT.

In its sample, this clone was seen a few times. The V gene is TRBV7-9, the J gene TRBJ2-1; TRBD2 aligns across 7 bases. The CDR3 loop spans 18 amino acids. Germline loops: CDR1 SEHNR, CDR2 FQNEAQ (reference sequence). V lost 2 bases to trimming and J lost 3 bases; unmatched junction nucleotides: 13. This CDR3 reads CASSLYGSGRAFYNEQFF. The DNA for the CDR3 is TGTGCCAGCAGCTTATACGGGTCGGGGAGGGCCTTCTACAATGAGCAGTTCTTC.

V gene TRBV4-1 combines with J gene TRBJ2-7, with 7 bases aligning to TRBD2. The J segment lost 2 bases and the V segment lost 5 bases, leaving 9 bases of the junction unmatched. Germline CDR1 reads MGHRA; CDR2 reads YSYEKL. The CDR3 is 15 residues long. The CDR3 protein is CASSDGLEVPYEQYF. The CDR3 coding sequence is TGCGCCAGCAGCGACGGACTAGAGGTGCCCTACGAGCAGTACTTC.

The V call is TRBV7-9, the J call TRBJ1-1; TRBD1 might be the D (5 bases). Germline CDR1 is SEHNR and CDR2 is FQNEAQ (reference sequence). Trimming pared 6 bases from V and 6 bases from J, leaving 17 bases between. This CDR3 is 14 amino acids long. The CDR3 sequence: CASRPDGRGAEAFF. For the CDR3, the DNA is TGTGCCAGCAGACCCGACGGGAGGGGCGCTGAAGCTTTCTTT.

The CDR3 here is CASSQEVRVGAADTQYF. The CDR3 region has the DNA TGTGCCAGCAGCCAAGAGGTCAGGGTGGGGGCCGCAGATACGCAGTATTTT. The rearrangement uses TRBV4-2 and TRBJ2-3; possibly TRBD1 for D (6 bases). Germline-derived CDR1 and CDR2 are LGHNA and YNFKEQ. This CDR3 comprises 17 residues. Trimming took 0 bases from V and 4 from J, leaving 17 bases between them.

V gene TRBV12-5 combines with J gene TRBJ2-2; 7 bases are a match to TRBD1. The CDR3 runs 16 residues. The V gene's germline CDR1 is LGHNT and CDR2 FRNRAP. Germline trimming cut 1 base from V and 3 bases from J; bases unmatched to any gene: 5. CDR3 nucleotides: TGTGCTAGTGGTTTGGGTCTCGGGACAGACACCGGGGAGCTGTTTTTT. This encodes CASGLGLGTDTGELFF. Using reference TRBV12-5 and TRBJ2-2 for the parts outside the CDR3, the full variable domain is DARVTQTPRHKVTEMGQEVTMRCQPILGHNTVFWYRQTMMQGLELLAYFRNRAPLDDSGMPKDRFSAEMPDATLATLKIQPSEPRDSAVYFCASGLGLGTDTGELFFGEGSRLTVL.

The chain employs TRBV4-3 and TRBJ2-1; 7 positions agree with TRBD2. With V trimmed by 0 bases and J by 6 bases, 8 bases remained unmatched. The CDR3 spans 16 residues. Germline V gene lookup returns CDR1 LGHNA and CDR2 YSLEER. CDR3 nucleotides: TGCGCCAGCAGCCAAGATAACGAGGGAGGGCTCAATGAGCAGTTCTTC. Residues: CASSQDNEGGLNEQFF.

This clone was detected only once. The rearrangement uses TRBV6-6 and TRBJ2-7; tentatively, D is TRBD1 (6 bases). The length of the CDR3 is 15 residues. CDR1 MNHNY and CDR2 SVGAGI come from the germline V gene (reference sequence). V was cut by 3 bases and J by 1 base, with 13 bases left in between. CDR3 region: CASSYYGTSSYEQYF. DNA of the CDR3: TGTGCCAGCAGTTATTATGGGACATCTTCCTACGAGCAGTACTTC.

The chain is built from TRBV10-3 and TRBJ1-1; no reliable D call. In germline, CDR1 is ENHRY, CDR2 SYGVKD. This CDR3 contains 14 residues. Trimming pared 10 bases from V and 3 bases from J, leaving 18 bases between. CDR3 protein: CATSRVLADTEAFF. DNA of the CDR3: TGTGCCACTTCGAGGGTGCTGGCGGACACTGAAGCTTTCTTT.

The rearrangement joins TRBV13 to TRBJ2-2, with TRBD2 identical over 12 bases. V dropped 5 bases and J dropped 1; count of bases not matched to a gene: 5. The CDR3 covers 17 residues. CDR1 is PRHDT, CDR2 FYEKMQ, per germline (reference sequence). This CDR3 is CASSPWTSGVNTGELFF. DNA of the CDR3: TGTGCCAGCAGCCCCTGGACTAGCGGGGTGAACACCGGGGAGCTGTTTTTT.

The rearrangement links TRBV30 to TRBJ1-1; D gene uncertain. Germline CDR1 and CDR2: GTSNPN and SVGIG (reference sequence). The CDR3 length is 12 residues. Deletions cut 5 bases from V and 5 bases from J, with 12 bases between. CDR3 residues: CAWVVGGTEAFF. The CDR3 region has the DNA TGTGCCTGGGTGGTAGGAGGGACTGAAGCTTTCTTT. The variable domain in full, completed from reference TRBV30 and TRBJ1-1, reads SQTIHQWPATLVQPVGSPLSLECTVEGTSNPNLYWYRQAAGRGLQLLFYSVGIGQISSEVPQNLSASRPQDRQFILSSKKLLLSDSGFYLCAWVVGGTEAFFGQGTRLTVV.

This clone was seen more than once but under ten times. The V and J genes are TRBV6-1 and TRBJ1-6; D is undetermined. With 1 base removed from V and 0 bases from J, the gap between germline ends came to 10 bases. Germline CDR1 and CDR2: MNHNS and SASEGT. This CDR3 is 17 amino acids long. In nucleotides, the CDR3 is TGTGCCAGCAGTGAAGGCACAGCCAGCTCCTATAATTCACCCCTCCACTTT. This translates into CASSEGTASSYNSPLHF.

Concerning this clone itself: A read error may produce the germline difference seen at one junction end. The chain combines TRBV6-6 with TRBJ2-4, with 8 bases fitting TRBD1. There are 14 residues in the CDR3. Germline V gives CDR1 MNHNY, CDR2 SVGAGI (reference sequence). CDR3 in DNA: TGTGCCAGCAGCCAACCCATTCCTCCGGGACAGGTACTATTC. Translated: CASSQPIPPGQVLF.

V and J are TRBV11-3 and TRBJ2-2, with 10 bases fitting TRBD2. Trimming at V came to 5 bases and at J to 4 bases, leaving 7 bases not matched to a gene. The CDR3 totals 16 residues. CDR1 is SGHNT, CDR2 YENEEA, per germline. This CDR3 reads CASSPAGGPGTGELFF. The CDR3 nucleotides read TGTGCCAGCAGCCCAGCGGGGGGGCCGGGCACCGGGGAGCTGTTTTTT.

The V and J genes are TRBV4-1 and TRBJ2-1; 11 bases align to TRBD1. Trimming took 3 bases from V and 4 from J; bases not matched to a gene: 8. This CDR3 contains 17 residues. Per the germline V gene, CDR1 is MGHRA and CDR2 is YSYEKL. Here the CDR3 reads CASSQEGTGGGYNEQFF. The CDR3 DNA reads TGCGCCAGCAGCCAGGAGGGGACAGGGGGTGGGTACAATGAGCAGTTCTTC.

V and J are TRBV6-6 and TRBJ1-2, with D possibly being TRBD1 (5 bases). The germline V gene has CDR1 MNHNY and CDR2 SVGAGI (reference sequence). Trimming took off 2 bases at V and 6 bases at J, with 16 bases between the two ends. The length of the CDR3 is 15 residues. This CDR3 reads CASSYGSGTTHGYTF. Here the CDR3 DNA reads TGTGCCAGCAGTTACGGAAGCGGGACTACCCATGGCTACACCTTC.